Reported below is one T cell receptor (beta chain). The target antigen is unknown. V was trimmed by 2 bases and J by 2 bases, leaving 10 bases between them. Germline loops: CDR1 SGHDN, CDR2 FVKESK. This CDR3 has 14 amino acids. The PCR employed 60 Vbeta primers together with 13 Jbeta primers. Produced via immunoSEQ multiplex PCR; TCRdb's table is partial and in-frame only. The sample comprises approximately 89,000 clones, over 60% of which are singletons, and approximately 3.7% rests with the top ten. The sample is drawn from a study of cytomegalovirus exposure and HLA in healthy donors. Findings of the study overall: Per published reports, the classifier diagnosed cytomegalovirus status with high specificity and sensitivity. Being productive about 87% or about 30% of the time was typical of most TCR beta V segments in an earlier analysis. It was taken for granted in presence/absence analyses that sequencing depth across donors was roughly uniform. Trimming of TCR beta V- and J-genes showed a link, identified in a later analysis, to a missense DCLRE1C variant.

The V and J genes are TRBV14 and TRBJ2-7, with D perhaps matching TRBD2 (5 bases). Sequencing used PBMCs. This sequence was found in a young man in good health and CMV-seronegative. CDR3 sequence (DNA): TGTGCCAGCAGCCAATGGGGAGCGACCTACGAGCAGTACTTC. Translating gives CASSQWGATYEQYF.